The present T cell receptor beta chain was sequenced within a study of blood T cell repertoires in COVID-19. Whole-study context: The study drew acute and convalescent COVID-19 samples from the United States, Italy and Spain. PBMCs, B-cell-depleted T cells, or T cells were the source of the cDNA or gDNA that made up the material.

Per the original methods: For nucleated cells, counts were estimated from reference gene primer amplification. TCRdb's table, derived via immunoSEQ multiplex PCR, lists solely in-frame clones and lacks some. V and J calls plus clone size are reproduced from that table; the DNA served to infer D and trimming. The sample comprises under 45,000 clones, 77% of which are singletons, and under 30% rests with the top ten. Per germline, CDR1 LGHNA and CDR2 YNFKEQ. The CDR3 spans 16 residues. Trimming took 1 base from V and 2 from J, leaving 14 bases between them. The rearrangement uses TRBV4-2 and TRBJ1-2, with a weak D call TRBD1 (6 bases). The specimen sequenced was peripheral blood. The TCR comes from a woman in her 70s with acute or convalescent COVID-19. The CDR3 sequence: CASSQVSVQGNYGYTF. The CDR3 bases are TGTGCCAGCAGCCAAGTGTCGGTGCAGGGGAACTATGGCTACACCTTC.